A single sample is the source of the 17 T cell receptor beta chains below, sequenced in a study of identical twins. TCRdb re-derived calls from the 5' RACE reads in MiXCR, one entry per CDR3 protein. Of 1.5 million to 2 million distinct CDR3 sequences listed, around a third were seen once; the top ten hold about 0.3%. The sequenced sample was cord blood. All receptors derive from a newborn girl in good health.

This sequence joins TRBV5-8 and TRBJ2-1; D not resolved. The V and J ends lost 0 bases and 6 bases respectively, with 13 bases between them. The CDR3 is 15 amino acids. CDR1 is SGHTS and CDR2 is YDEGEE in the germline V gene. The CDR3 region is CASSLAIVAANEQFF. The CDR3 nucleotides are TGTGCCAGCAGCTTGGCCATAGTCGCCGCCAATGAGCAGTTCTTC. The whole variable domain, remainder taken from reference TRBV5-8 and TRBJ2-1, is EAGVTQSPTHLIKTRGQQATLRCSPISGHTSVYWYQQALGLGLQFLLWYDEGEERNRGNFPPRFSGRQFPNYSSELNVNALELEDSALYLCASSLAIVAANEQFFGPGTRLTVL.

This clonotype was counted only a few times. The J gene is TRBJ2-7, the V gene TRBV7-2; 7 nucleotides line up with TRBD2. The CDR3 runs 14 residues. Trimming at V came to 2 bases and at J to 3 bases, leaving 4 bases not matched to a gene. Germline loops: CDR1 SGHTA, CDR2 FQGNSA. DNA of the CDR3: TGTGCCAGCAGCTTAATTCCTAGCGGCTACGAGCAGTACTTC. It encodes CASSLIPSGYEQYF. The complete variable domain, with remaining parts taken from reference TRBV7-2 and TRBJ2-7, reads GAGVSQSPSNKVTEKGKDVELRCDPISGHTALYWYRQSLGQGLEFLIYFQGNSAPDKSGLPSDRFSAERTGGSVSTLTIQRTQQEDSAVYLCASSLIPSGYEQYFGPGTRLTVT.

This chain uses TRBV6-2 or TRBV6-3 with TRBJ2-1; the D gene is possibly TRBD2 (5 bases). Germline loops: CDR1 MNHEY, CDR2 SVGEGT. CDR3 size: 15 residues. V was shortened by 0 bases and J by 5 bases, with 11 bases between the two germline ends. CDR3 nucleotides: TGTGCCAGCAGTTACTCGGGAGTTAACAACAATGAGCAGTTCTTC. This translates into CASSYSGVNNNEQFF.

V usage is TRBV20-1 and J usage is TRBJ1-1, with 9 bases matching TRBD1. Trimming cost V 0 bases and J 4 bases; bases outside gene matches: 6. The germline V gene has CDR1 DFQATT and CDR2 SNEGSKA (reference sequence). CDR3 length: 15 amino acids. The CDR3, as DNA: TGCAGTGCTAGAGATCGGGACAGGGTAAGCACTGAAGCTTTCTTT. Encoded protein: CSARDRDRVSTEAFF.

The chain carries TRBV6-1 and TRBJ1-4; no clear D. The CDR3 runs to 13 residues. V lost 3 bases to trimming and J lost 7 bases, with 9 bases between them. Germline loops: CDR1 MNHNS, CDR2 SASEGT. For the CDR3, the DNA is TGTGCCAGCAGTGACTCCTACAGTGAAAAACTGTTTTTT. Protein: CASSDSYSEKLFF.

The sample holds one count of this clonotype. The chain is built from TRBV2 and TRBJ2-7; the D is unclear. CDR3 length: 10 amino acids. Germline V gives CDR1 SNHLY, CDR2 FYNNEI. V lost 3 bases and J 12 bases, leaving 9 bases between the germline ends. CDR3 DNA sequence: TGTGCCAGCAGTGATGGGTTTTGGTACTTC. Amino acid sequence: CASSDGFWYF.

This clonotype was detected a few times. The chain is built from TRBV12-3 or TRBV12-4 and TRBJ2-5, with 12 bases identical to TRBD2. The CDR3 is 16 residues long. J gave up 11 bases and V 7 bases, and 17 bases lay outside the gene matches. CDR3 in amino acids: CASTPARTSGDNEQYF. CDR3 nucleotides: TGTGCCAGCACACCTGCTAGGACTAGCGGGGACAATGAGCAGTACTTC.

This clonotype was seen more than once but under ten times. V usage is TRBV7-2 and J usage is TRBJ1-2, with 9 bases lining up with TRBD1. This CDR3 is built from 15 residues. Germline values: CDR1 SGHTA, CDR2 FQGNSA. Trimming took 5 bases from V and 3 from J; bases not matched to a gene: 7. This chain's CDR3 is CASSPWTGVDYGYTF. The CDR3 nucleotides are TGTGCCAGCAGCCCCTGGACAGGGGTTGACTATGGCTACACCTTC. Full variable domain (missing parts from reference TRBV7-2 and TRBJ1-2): GAGVSQSPSNKVTEKGKDVELRCDPISGHTALYWYRQSLGQGLEFLIYFQGNSAPDKSGLPSDRFSAERTGGSVSTLTIQRTQQEDSAVYLCASSPWTGVDYGYTFGSGTRLTVV.

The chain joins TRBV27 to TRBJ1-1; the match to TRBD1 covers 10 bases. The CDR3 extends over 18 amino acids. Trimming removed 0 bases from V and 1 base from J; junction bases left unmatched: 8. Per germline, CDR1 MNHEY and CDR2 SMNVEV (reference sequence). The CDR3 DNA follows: TGTGCCAGCAGTTTATCGGGACAGGGGCGGATTCGGAACACTGAAGCTTTCTTT. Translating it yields CASSLSGQGRIRNTEAFF.

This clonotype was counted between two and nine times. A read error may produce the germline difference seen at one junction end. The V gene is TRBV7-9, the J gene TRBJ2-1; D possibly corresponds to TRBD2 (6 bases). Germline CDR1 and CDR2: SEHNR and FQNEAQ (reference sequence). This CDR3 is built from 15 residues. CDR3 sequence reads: CASSLDGGSSNEQFF. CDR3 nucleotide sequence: TGTGCCAGCAGCTTAGACGGAGGGTCCTCCAATGAGCAGTTCTTC.

DNA for the CDR3: TGTGCCATCCCCGGGACTAGCGTCGGGGTAGGTTCGGGGGAAACCAATGAGCAGTTCTTC. Its translation: CAIPGTSVGVGSGETNEQFF. The genes are TRBV10-3 and TRBJ2-1; 10 bases are shared with TRBD2. V lost 8 bases to trimming and J lost 6 bases; unmatched junction nucleotides: 25. The CDR3 has 20 amino acids. Germline V lookup: CDR1 ENHRY, CDR2 SYGVKD.

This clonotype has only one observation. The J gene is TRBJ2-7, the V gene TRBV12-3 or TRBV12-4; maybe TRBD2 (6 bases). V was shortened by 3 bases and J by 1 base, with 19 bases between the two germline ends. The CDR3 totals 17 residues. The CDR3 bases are TGTGCCAGCAGTTTTGGCAACATGCGGGATCCTTCCTACGAGCAGTACTTC. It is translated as CASSFGNMRDPSYEQYF.

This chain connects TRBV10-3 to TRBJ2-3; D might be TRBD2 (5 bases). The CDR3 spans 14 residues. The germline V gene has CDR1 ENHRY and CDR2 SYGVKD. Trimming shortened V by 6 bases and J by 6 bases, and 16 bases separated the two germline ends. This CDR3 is CAIRASWERDTQYF. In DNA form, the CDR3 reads TGTGCCATCAGGGCTAGTTGGGAGAGGGATACGCAGTATTTT.

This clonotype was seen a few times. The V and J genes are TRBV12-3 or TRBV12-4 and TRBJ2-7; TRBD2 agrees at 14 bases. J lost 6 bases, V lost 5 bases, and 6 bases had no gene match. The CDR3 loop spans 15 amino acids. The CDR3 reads CASSPRLAGGREQYF. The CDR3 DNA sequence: TGTGCCAGCAGTCCACGACTAGCGGGGGGGCGCGAGCAGTACTTC.

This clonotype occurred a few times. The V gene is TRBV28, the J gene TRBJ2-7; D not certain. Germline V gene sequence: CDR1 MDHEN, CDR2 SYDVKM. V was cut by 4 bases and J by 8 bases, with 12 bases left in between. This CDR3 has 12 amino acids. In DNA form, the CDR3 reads TGTGCCAGCAGTTCTCCGAAGGACCAGCAGTACTTC. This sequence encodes CASSSPKDQQYF.

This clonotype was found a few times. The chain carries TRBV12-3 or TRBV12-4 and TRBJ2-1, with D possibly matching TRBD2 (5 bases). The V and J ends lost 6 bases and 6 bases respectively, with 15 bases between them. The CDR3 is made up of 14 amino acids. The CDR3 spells CASRASVRGNEQFF. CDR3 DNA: TGTGCCAGCAGGGCGTCTGTACGGGGCAATGAGCAGTTCTTC.

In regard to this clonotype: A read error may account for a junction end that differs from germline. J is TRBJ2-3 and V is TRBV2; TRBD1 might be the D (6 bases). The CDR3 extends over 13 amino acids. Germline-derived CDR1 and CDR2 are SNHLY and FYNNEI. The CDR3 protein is CTSFPGGTDTQYF. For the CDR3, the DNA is TGTACCAGCTTTCCAGGGGGCACAGATACGCAGTATTTT.